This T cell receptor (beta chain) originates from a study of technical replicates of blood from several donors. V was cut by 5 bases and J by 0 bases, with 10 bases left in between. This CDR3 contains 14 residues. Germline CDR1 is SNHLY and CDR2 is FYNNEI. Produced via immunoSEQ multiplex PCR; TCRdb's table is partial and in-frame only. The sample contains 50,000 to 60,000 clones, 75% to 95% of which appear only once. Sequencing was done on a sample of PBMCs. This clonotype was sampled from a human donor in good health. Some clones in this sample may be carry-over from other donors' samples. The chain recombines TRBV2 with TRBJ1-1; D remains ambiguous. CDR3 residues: CASSFSGLNTEAFF. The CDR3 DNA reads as TGTGCCAGCAGTTTCTCAGGATTGAACACTGAAGCTTTCTTT.